The 13 T cell receptor beta chains in this list originate from one sample, sequenced in a study of cytomegalovirus exposure and HLA in healthy donors. Primers included in the PCR were 60 Vbeta and 13 Jbeta primers. Clones were read by immunoSEQ multiplex PCR, and TCRdb kept only the in-frame ones, dropping some. The table lists approximately 87,000 clones, under 90% of them singletons. Sequencing was carried out using PBMCs. These receptors were taken from a woman in her seventies in good health and CMV-seropositive.

The chain has TRBV15 and TRBJ2-1; 13 bases line up with TRBD2. Germline CDR1 reads LNHNV; CDR2 reads YYDKDF (reference sequence). V gave up 3 bases and J gave up 9 bases; unmatched junction bases: 11. The CDR3 length is 17 residues. The CDR3 DNA is TGTGCCACCAGCAGGAGTTCCGGACTAGCGGGAGAGGTTGAGCAGTTCTTC. It codes for CATSRSSGLAGEVEQFF.

This chain uses TRBV7-9 with TRBJ2-5, with 7 bases lining up with TRBD1. The CDR3 covers 14 residues. CDR1 and CDR2 from the germline V gene are SEHNR and FQNEAQ (reference sequence). After removal of 2 bases from V and 2 bases from J, the junction contained 2 bases not matched to a gene. CDR3 bases: TGTGCCAGCAGCTTAAACAGGGGTCAAGAGACCCAGTACTTC. Residues: CASSLNRGQETQYF.

V gene TRBV11-1 combines with J gene TRBJ2-4; maybe TRBD2 (6 bases). Trimming took 8 bases from V and 4 from J, leaving 18 bases between them. The length of the CDR3 is 15 residues. Germline CDR1 and CDR2: SGHAT and FQDESV (reference sequence). The CDR3 region has the DNA TGTGCCAGCGCCCAGCGGGCGCGAGGTAAAAACATTCAGTACTTC. It codes for CASAQRARGKNIQYF.

The chain recombines TRBV11-2 with TRBJ2-7; the match to TRBD1 covers 10 bases. The length of the CDR3 is 14 residues. V trimming: 6 bases; J trimming: 4 bases; junction bases outside the gene matches: 6. Per the germline V gene, CDR1 is SGHAT and CDR2 is FQNNGV. CDR3 protein: CASRIRQGAYEQYF. The CDR3 DNA follows: TGTGCCAGCAGAATACGACAGGGGGCGTACGAGCAGTACTTC.

J is TRBJ2-3 and V is TRBV10-2, with 10 nucleotides matching TRBD2. V trimming: 7 bases; J trimming: 7 bases; junction bases outside the gene matches: 11. The CDR3 sequence is 15 residues long. The V gene's germline CDR1 is WSHSY and CDR2 SAAADI. CDR3 amino acids: CASTGALAGVNTQYF. Here the CDR3 DNA reads TGCGCCAGCACAGGGGCCCTAGCGGGAGTTAATACGCAGTATTTT.

The genes are TRBV19 and TRBJ2-7; D is possibly TRBD1 (6 bases). The CDR3 loop spans 14 amino acids. Looked up from germline, CDR1 is LNHDA and CDR2 is SQIVND (reference sequence). Trimming pared 3 bases from V and 3 bases from J, leaving 12 bases between. CDR3 nucleotide sequence: TGTGCCAGTAGTATCCGGGACATTAGCTACGAGCAGTACTTC. This sequence encodes CASSIRDISYEQYF.

The V and J genes are TRBV5-3 and TRBJ2-5; a weak D match, TRBD2 (6 bases). The J call is in doubt because the DNA end fits TRBJ2-7 better. TRBV5-3 is an ORF, and what it does is uncertain. CDR3 length: 15 amino acids. CDR3 in DNA: TGTGCCAGAAGCTTTAGGTCGGGAGATGCCTACGAGCAGTACTTC. Translated, it gives CARSFRSGDAYEQYF.

This clone was seen a few times. The chain has TRBV15 and TRBJ1-4, with 11 bases identical to TRBD1. The CDR3 covers 15 residues. V gave up 3 bases and J gave up 8 bases; unmatched junction bases: 5. Germline-derived CDR1 and CDR2 are LNHNV and YYDKDF (reference sequence). The CDR3 DNA reads as TGTGCCACCAGCAGTCGGACAGGGGGCGAGGAAAAACTGTTTTTT. This encodes CATSSRTGGEEKLFF.

This clone has only a few counts. The chain joins TRBV19 to TRBJ1-4, with 8 bases aligning to TRBD1. The CDR3 sequence is 11 residues long. V gave up 7 bases and J gave up 13 bases; unmatched junction bases: 5. Germline V lookup: CDR1 LNHDA, CDR2 SQIVND (reference sequence). The CDR3, as DNA: TGTGCCAGTACAGGGGGCGGGGGACTGTTTTTT. As protein: CASTGGGGLFF.

The chain links TRBV7-6 to TRBJ2-3; TRBD2 aligns across 10 bases. J lost 0 bases, V lost 5 bases, and 11 bases had no gene match. CDR1 and CDR2 from the germline V gene are SGHVS and FNYEAQ. This CDR3 spans 18 amino acids. This chain's CDR3 is CASSQIQTSGYSTDTQYF. The CDR3 DNA sequence: TGTGCCAGCAGCCAAATACAGACTAGCGGGTATAGCACAGATACGCAGTATTTT.

To note about this clone: In the same sample, other DNA sequences code for this CDR3. The V gene is TRBV18, the J gene TRBJ2-7, with 8 bases aligning to TRBD1. This CDR3 has 13 residues. The germline V gene has CDR1 KGHSH and CDR2 LQKENI. V lost 6 bases to trimming and J lost 6 bases; unmatched junction nucleotides: 7. The CDR3 DNA reads as TGTGCCAGCTCGCCAGAACAGGGGGGCGAGCAGTACTTC. It is translated as CASSPEQGGEQYF.

V and J are TRBV18 and TRBJ1-1, with TRBD1 identical over 10 bases. This CDR3 spans 15 amino acids. Germline trimming cut 4 bases from V and 4 bases from J; bases unmatched to any gene: 6. Germline CDR1 KGHSH, CDR2 LQKENI. The CDR3 DNA follows: TGTGCCAGCTCACGGGACAGGGGAGGTACCACTGAAGCTTTCTTT. It translates to CASSRDRGGTTEAFF.

A word on this clone: Mismatch with germline at one junction end may stem from a read error. The chain couples TRBV7-9 to TRBJ2-7, with no clear D. CDR1 is SEHNR and CDR2 is FQNEAQ in the germline V gene (reference sequence). This CDR3 region has 13 residues. DNA for the CDR3: TGTTCCAGCAGCTTGCGCCCCTCCTACGAGCAGTACTTC. It specifies CSSSLRPSYEQYF.